Here is one TCR beta chain with its context. The CDR3 totals 12 residues. Trimming at V came to 6 bases and at J to 11 bases, leaving 9 bases not matched to a gene. Germline V CDR1 and CDR2: ENHRY, SYGVKD. This sample is drawn from a study of blood T cell repertoires in COVID-19. About the study: The study drew acute and convalescent COVID-19 samples from the United States, Italy and Spain. Nucleic acid was either cDNA or gDNA, and it came from T cells, B-cell-depleted T cells, or PBMCs.

Recruited during active infection, patients (from Seattle) were subsequently followed longitudinally. Libraries were prepared by immunoSEQ multiplex PCR; TCRdb keeps only in-frame clonotypes and omits some of them. The repertoire includes around 340,000 clones, approximately 86% of them detected once, and under 8.5% sits in the top ten. The chain uses TRBV10-3 and TRBJ1-1; 7 bases fit TRBD1. The TCR was taken from an older woman with COVID-19, enrolled during active disease. Sequenced material: peripheral blood. CDR3 nucleotides: TGTGCCATCAGAGACACAGGGGACGACGCTTTCTTT. It yields the protein CAIRDTGDDAFF.